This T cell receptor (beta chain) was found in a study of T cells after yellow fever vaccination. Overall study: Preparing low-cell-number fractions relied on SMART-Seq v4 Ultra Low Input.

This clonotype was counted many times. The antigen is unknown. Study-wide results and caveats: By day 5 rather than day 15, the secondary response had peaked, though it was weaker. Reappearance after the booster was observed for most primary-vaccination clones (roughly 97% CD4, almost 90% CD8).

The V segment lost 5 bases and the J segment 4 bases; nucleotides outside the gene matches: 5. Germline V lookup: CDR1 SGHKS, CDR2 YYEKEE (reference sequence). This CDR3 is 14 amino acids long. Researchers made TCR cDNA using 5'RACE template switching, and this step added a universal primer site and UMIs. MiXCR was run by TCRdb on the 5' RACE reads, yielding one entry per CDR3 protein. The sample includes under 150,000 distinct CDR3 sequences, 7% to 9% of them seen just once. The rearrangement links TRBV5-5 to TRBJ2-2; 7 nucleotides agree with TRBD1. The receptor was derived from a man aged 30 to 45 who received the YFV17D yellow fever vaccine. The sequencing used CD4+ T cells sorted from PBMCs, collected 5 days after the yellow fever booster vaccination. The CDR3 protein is CASRITGVTGELFF. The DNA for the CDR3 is TGTGCCAGCAGGATAACAGGGGTCACCGGGGAGCTGTTTTTT. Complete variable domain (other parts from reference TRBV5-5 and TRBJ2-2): DAGVTQSPTHLIKTRGQQVTLRCSPISGHKSVSWYQQVLGQGPQFIFQYYEKEERGRGNFPDRFSARQFPNYSSELNVNALLLGDSALYLCASRITGVTGELFFGEGSRLTVL.